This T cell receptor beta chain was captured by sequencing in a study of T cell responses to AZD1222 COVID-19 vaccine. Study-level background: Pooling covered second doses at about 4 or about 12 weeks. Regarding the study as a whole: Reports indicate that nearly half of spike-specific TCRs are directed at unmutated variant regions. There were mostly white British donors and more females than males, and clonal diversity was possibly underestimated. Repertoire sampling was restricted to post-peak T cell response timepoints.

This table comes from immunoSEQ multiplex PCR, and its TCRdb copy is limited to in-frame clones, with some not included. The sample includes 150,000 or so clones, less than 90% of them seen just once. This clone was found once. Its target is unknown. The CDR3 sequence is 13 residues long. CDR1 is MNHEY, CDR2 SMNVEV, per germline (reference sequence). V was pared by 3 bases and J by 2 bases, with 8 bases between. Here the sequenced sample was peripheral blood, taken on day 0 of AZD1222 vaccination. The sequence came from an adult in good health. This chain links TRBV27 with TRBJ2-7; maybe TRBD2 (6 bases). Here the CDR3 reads CASSLGGTYEQYF. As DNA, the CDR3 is TGTGCCAGCAGTTTGGGGGGAACCTACGAGCAGTACTTC.